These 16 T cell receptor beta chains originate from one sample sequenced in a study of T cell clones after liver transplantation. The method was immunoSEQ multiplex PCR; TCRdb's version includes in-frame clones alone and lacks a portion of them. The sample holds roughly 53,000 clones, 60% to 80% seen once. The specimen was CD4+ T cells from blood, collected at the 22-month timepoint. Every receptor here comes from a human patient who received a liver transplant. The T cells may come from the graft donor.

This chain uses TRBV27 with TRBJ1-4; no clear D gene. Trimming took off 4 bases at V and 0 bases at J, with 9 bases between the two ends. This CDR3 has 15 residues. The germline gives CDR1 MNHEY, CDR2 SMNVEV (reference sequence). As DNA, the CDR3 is TGTGCCAGCAGTTCCAAGGCTGCAACTAATGAAAAACTGTTTTTT. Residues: CASSSKAATNEKLFF.

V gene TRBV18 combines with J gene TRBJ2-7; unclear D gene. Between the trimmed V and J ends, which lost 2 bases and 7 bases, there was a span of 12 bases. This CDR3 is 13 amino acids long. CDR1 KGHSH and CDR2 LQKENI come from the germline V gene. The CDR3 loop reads CASSPSSPREQYF. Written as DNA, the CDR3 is TGTGCCAGCTCACCATCTTCCCCCCGAGAGCAGTACTTC.

The CDR3 nucleotides are TGTGCCATTGGGGGGAGAGACGAGCAGTACTTC. This gives the protein CAIGGRDEQYF. The chain has TRBV28 and TRBJ2-7; a weak D match, TRBD2 (6 bases). V lost 10 bases to trimming and J lost 5 bases, with 12 bases between them. Germline V lookup: CDR1 MDHEN, CDR2 SYDVKM. This CDR3 has 11 amino acids. The full variable domain, its missing parts supplied by reference TRBV28 and TRBJ2-7, is DVKVTQSSRYLVKRTGEKVFLECVQDMDHENMFWYRQDPGLGLRLIYFSYDVKMKEKGDIPEGYSVSREKKERFSLILESASTNQTSMYLCAIGGRDEQYFGPGTRLTVT.

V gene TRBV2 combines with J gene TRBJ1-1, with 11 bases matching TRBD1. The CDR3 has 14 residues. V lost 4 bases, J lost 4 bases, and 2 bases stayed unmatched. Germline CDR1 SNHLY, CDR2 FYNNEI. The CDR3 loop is CASSGTGGFTEAFF. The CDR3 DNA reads TGTGCCAGCAGTGGGACAGGGGGCTTCACTGAAGCTTTCTTT.

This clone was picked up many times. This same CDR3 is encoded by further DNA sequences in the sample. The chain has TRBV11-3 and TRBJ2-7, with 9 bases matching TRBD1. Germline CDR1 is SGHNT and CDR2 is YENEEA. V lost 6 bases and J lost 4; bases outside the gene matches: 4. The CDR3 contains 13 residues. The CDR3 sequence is CASSPGTGYEQYF. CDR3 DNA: TGTGCCAGCAGTCCCGGGACAGGGTACGAGCAGTACTTC.

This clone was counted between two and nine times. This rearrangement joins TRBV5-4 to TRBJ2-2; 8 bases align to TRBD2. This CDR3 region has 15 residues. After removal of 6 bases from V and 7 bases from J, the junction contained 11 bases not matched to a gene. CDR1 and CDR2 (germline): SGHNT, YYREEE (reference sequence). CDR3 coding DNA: TGTGCCAGCACTTCCGGGGGGGGCCGAAACGGGGAGCTGTTTTTT. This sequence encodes CASTSGGGRNGELFF.

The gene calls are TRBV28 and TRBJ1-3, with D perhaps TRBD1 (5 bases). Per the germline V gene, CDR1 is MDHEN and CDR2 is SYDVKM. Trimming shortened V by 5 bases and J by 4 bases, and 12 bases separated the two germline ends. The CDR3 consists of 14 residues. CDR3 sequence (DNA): TGTGCCAGCAGTCCACAGGTTGGCGGAAACACCATATATTTT. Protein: CASSPQVGGNTIYF.

CDR3 region: CASSLALTGGDGYTF. The CDR3 DNA follows: TGTGCCAGCAGCTTAGCGTTGACAGGGGGGGATGGCTACACCTTC. V usage is TRBV7-2 and J usage is TRBJ1-2; 9 nucleotides align to TRBD1. Trimming removed 0 bases from V and 6 bases from J; junction bases left unmatched: 5. The CDR3 runs to 15 residues. Germline V lookup: CDR1 SGHTA, CDR2 FQGNSA. The full variable domain, completed using reference TRBV7-2 and TRBJ1-2, is GAGVSQSPSNKVTEKGKDVELRCDPISGHTALYWYRQSLGQGLEFLIYFQGNSAPDKSGLPSDRFSAERTGGSVSTLTIQRTQQEDSAVYLCASSLALTGGDGYTFGSGTRLTVV.

Written as DNA, the CDR3 is TGTGCCAGCAGCTCTGCCCGGGGGAATAAACCCCAGCATTTT. This translates into CASSSARGNKPQHF. The rearrangement uses TRBV5-6 and TRBJ1-5; TRBD1 might be the D (5 bases). The CDR3 has 14 amino acids. V lost 3 bases to trimming and J lost 10 bases, with 17 bases between them. Germline CDR1 reads SGHDT; CDR2 reads YYEEEE.

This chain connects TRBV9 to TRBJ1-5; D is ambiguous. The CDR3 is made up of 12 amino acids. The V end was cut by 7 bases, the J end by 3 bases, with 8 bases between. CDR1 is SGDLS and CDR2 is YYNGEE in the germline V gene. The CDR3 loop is CASGTDNQPQHF. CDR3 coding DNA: TGTGCCAGCGGAACAGACAATCAGCCCCAGCATTTT.

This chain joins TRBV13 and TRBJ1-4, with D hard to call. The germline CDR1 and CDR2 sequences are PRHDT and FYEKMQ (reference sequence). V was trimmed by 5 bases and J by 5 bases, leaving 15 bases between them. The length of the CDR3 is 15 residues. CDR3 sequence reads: CASSEKKLYNEKLFF. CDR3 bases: TGTGCCAGCAGCGAAAAGAAGTTGTACAATGAAAAACTGTTTTTT.

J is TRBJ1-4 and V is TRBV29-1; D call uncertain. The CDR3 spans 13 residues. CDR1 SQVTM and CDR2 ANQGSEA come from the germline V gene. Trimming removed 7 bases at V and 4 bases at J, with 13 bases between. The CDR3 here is CSATRALNEKLFF. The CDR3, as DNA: TGCAGCGCCACCCGAGCCCTTAATGAAAAACTGTTTTTT.

This CDR3 reads CASSPSFRGAAYNSPLHF. The CDR3 DNA reads TGTGCCAGCAGCCCCTCGTTCAGAGGGGCCGCCTATAATTCACCCCTCCACTTT. The chain joins TRBV5-8 to TRBJ1-6; a possible D gene is TRBD1 (5 bases). Germline values: CDR1 SGHTS, CDR2 YDEGEE. Trimming removed 4 bases at V and 2 bases at J, with 19 bases between. The CDR3 runs 18 residues. The variable domain in full, completed from reference TRBV5-8 and TRBJ1-6, reads EAGVTQSPTHLIKTRGQQATLRCSPISGHTSVYWYQQALGLGLQFLLWYDEGEERNRGNFPPRFSGRQFPNYSSELNVNALELEDSALYLCASSPSFRGAAYNSPLHFGNGTRLTVT.

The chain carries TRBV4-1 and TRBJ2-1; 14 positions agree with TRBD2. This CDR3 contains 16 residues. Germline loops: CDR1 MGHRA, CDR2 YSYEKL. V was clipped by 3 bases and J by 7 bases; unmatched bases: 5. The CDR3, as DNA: TGCGCCAGCAGCCAGGCTCGACTAGCGGGGGGGAATGAGCAGTTCTTC. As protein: CASSQARLAGGNEQFF.

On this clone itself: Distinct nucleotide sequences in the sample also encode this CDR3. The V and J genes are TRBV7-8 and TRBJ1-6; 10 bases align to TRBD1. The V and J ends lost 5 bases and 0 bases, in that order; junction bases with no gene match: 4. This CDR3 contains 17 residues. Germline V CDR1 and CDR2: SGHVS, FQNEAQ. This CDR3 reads CASSPRTGGSYNSPLHF. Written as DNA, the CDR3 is TGTGCCAGCAGCCCCCGGACAGGGGGCTCCTATAATTCACCCCTCCACTTT.

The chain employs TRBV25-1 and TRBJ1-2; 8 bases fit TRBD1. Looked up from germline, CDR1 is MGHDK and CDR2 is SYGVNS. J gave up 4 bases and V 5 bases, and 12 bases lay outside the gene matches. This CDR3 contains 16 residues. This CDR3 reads CASSSSGTGLTYGYTF. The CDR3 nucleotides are TGTGCCAGCAGTTCCTCCGGGACAGGTCTTACCTATGGCTACACCTTC.